What follows are 10 T cell receptor beta chains derived from one specimen sequenced in a study of CD8+CD57+ T cells in acquired aplastic anemia. Genomic DNA constituted the template upon which TCR beta VDJ and CDR3 profiling was performed. MiXCR was run by TCRdb on the reads, yielding one entry per CDR3 protein. The profile shows 40,000 to 45,000 distinct CDR3 sequences, 68% of them singletons. The sample taken for sequencing was sorted CD4+, CD8+, or CD8+CD57+ T cells (not recorded which) from PBMCs. The receptors here all came from a human donor in good health, serving as a control.

A few counts support this clonotype. J is TRBJ2-3 and V is TRBV19; 8 nucleotides agree with TRBD1. V shed 1 base and J 2 bases; nucleotides not matched to a gene: 2. Per germline, CDR1 LNHDA and CDR2 SQIVND (reference sequence). CDR3 length: 15 amino acids. The CDR3 DNA is TGTGCCAGTAGTATAGCGACAGGGGCCACAGATACGCAGTATTTT. Its protein is CASSIATGATDTQYF.

This chain connects TRBV29-1 to TRBJ1-2; 8 positions match TRBD1. Germline V gene lookup returns CDR1 SQVTM and CDR2 ANQGSEA. CDR3 length: 14 amino acids. The V and J ends lost 2 bases and 4 bases, in that order; junction bases with no gene match: 6. The CDR3 sequence: CSVEWGTGGYGYTF. The CDR3 nucleotides are TGCAGCGTTGAATGGGGGACAGGAGGCTATGGCTACACCTTC.

The chain joins TRBV9 to TRBJ2-7, with 7 bases fitting TRBD1. The CDR3 covers 14 residues. CDR1 and CDR2 (germline): SGDLS, YYNGEE. V gave up 4 bases and J gave up 2 bases; unmatched junction bases: 6. CDR3 DNA sequence: TGTGCCAGCAGCCCCGGGACAGTTACCTACGAGCAGTACTTC. Translating it yields CASSPGTVTYEQYF. The full variable domain, in which reference TRBV9 and TRBJ2-7 provide the parts outside the CDR3, is DSGVTQTPKHLITATGQRVTLRCSPRSGDLSVYWYQQSLDQGLQFLIQYYNGEERAKGNILERFSAQQFPDLHSELNLSSLELGDSALYFCASSPGTVTYEQYFGPGTRLTVT.

The chain recombines TRBV7-9 with TRBJ1-1; 12 nucleotides match TRBD1. From germline, CDR1 is SEHNR and CDR2 FQNEAQ (reference sequence). V lost 5 bases to trimming and J lost 10 bases; unmatched junction nucleotides: 8. This CDR3 spans 14 amino acids. The CDR3, as DNA: TGTGCCAGCAGCCCGGGACAGGGGGCGGGGGGAGCTTTCTTT. This encodes CASSPGQGAGGAFF.

V is TRBV7-9 and J is TRBJ1-6, with D possibly TRBD1 on 5 matching bases. This CDR3 is built from 12 residues. Trimming pared 8 bases from V and 7 bases from J, leaving 9 bases between. Germline values: CDR1 SEHNR, CDR2 FQNEAQ (reference sequence). The CDR3 loop reads CASEGDNSPLHF. The CDR3 DNA follows: TGTGCCAGCGAAGGGGACAATTCACCCCTCCACTTT.

This chain joins TRBV24-1 and TRBJ2-3, with D perhaps matching TRBD2 (5 bases). The ends were cut back, 1 base at V and 2 bases at J, with 9 bases in the middle. In germline, CDR1 is KGHDR, CDR2 SFDVKD. The CDR3 contains 15 residues. Here the CDR3 DNA reads TGTGCCACCAGTGATTTAAAGGACTCCACAGATACGCAGTATTTT. Amino acids: CATSDLKDSTDTQYF.

This clonotype showed up many times. The chain joins TRBV27 to TRBJ1-1, with D perhaps matching TRBD1 (6 bases). The CDR3 is made up of 15 amino acids. V lost 3 bases, J lost 0 bases, and 11 bases lay in between. In germline, CDR1 is MNHEY, CDR2 SMNVEV (reference sequence). The CDR3, as DNA: TGTGCCAGCAGTTTGACAGGCCTCATGAACACTGAAGCTTTCTTT. It translates to CASSLTGLMNTEAFF.

The V and J genes are TRBV19 and TRBJ1-2; D is possibly TRBD1 (5 bases). Germline V gene sequence: CDR1 LNHDA, CDR2 SQIVND (reference sequence). CDR3 size: 13 residues. The V and J ends lost 6 bases and 4 bases respectively, with 12 bases between them. CDR3 protein: CASRRGKGYGYTF. CDR3 nucleotide sequence: TGTGCCAGTAGGCGGGGCAAGGGCTATGGCTACACCTTC.

In its sample, this clonotype was seen many times. The gene calls are TRBV7-2 and TRBJ2-7; no definite D call. The length of the CDR3 is 14 residues. V lost 0 bases, J lost 3 bases, and 9 bases lay in between. Germline CDR1 SGHTA, CDR2 FQGNSA. CDR3 region: CASSLAGPGYEQYF. In DNA form, the CDR3 reads TGTGCCAGCAGCTTAGCTGGGCCAGGCTACGAGCAGTACTTC.

This clonotype is labeled as medium-sized. One junction end does not reproduce the germline sequence, and a read error may be involved. The chain uses TRBV7-8 and TRBJ2-7; D perhaps matches TRBD1 (6 bases). Germline values: CDR1 SGHVS, CDR2 FQNEAQ. This CDR3 contains 14 residues. For the CDR3, the DNA is TGTGCCAGCAGTTTAGGACAGACGTCCTACGAGCAGTACTTC. Encoded protein: CASSLGQTSYEQYF. Combining the CDR3 with reference TRBV7-8 and TRBJ2-7 gives the whole variable domain GAGVSQSPRYKVAKRGQDVALRCDPISGHVSLFWYQQALGQGPEFLTYFQNEAQLDKSGLPSDRFFAERPEGSVSTLKIQRTQQEDSAVYLCASSLGQTSYEQYFGPGTRLTVT.